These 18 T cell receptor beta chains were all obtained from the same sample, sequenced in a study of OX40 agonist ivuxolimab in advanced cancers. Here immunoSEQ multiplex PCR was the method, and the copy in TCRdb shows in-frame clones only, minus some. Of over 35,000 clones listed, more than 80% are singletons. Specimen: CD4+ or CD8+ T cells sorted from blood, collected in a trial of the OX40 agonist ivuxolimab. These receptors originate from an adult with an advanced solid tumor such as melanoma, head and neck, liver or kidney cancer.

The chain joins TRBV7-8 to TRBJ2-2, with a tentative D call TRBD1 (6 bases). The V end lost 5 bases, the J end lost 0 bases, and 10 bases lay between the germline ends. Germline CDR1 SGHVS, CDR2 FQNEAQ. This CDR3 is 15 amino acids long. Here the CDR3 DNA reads TGTGCCAGCAGCCTTACAGGGTCGAACACCGGGGAGCTGTTTTTT. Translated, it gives CASSLTGSNTGELFF.

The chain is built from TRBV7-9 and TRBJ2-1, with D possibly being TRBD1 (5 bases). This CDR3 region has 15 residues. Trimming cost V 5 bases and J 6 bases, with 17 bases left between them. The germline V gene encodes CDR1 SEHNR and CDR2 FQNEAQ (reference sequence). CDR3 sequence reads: CASSPPLRGGNEQFF. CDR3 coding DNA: TGTGCCAGCAGCCCCCCCCTAAGGGGCGGCAATGAGCAGTTCTTC.

The CDR3 spells CASSRDSRFQNSPLHF. The CDR3 coding sequence is TGTGCCAGCAGCCGGGACAGCCGCTTTCAAAATTCACCCCTCCACTTT. The J gene is TRBJ1-6, the V gene TRBV6-6, with 7 positions matching TRBD1. V was clipped by 6 bases and J by 7 bases; unmatched bases: 12. The CDR3 contains 16 residues. Germline V gives CDR1 MNHNY, CDR2 SVGAGI (reference sequence).

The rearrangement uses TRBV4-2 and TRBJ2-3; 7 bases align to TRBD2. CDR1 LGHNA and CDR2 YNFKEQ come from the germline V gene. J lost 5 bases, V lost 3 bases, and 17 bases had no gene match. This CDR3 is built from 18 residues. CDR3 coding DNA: TGTGCCAGCAGCCAGGGACGCCTTGGAACAGCGGGGATAGATACGCAGTATTTT. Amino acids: CASSQGRLGTAGIDTQYF.

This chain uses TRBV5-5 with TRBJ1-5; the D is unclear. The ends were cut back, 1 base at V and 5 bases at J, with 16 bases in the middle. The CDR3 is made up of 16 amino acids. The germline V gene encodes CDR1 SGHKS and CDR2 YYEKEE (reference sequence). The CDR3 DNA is TGTGCCAGCAGCTTGCGGTGGCGGGAGGCTGATCAGCCCCAGCATTTT. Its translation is CASSLRWREADQPQHF.

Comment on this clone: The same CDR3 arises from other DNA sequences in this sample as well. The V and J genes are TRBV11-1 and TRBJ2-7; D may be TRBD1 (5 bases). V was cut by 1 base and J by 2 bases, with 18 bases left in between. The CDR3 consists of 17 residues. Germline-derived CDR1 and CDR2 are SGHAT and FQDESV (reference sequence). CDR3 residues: CASSLGYPSQGAYEQYF. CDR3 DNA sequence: TGTGCCAGCAGCTTAGGGTACCCTTCTCAAGGGGCCTACGAGCAGTACTTC. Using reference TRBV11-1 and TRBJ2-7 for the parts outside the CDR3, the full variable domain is EAEVAQSPRYKITEKSQAVAFWCDPISGHATLYWYRQILGQGPELLVQFQDESVVDDSQLPKDRFSAERLKGVDSTLKIQPAELGDSAMYLCASSLGYPSQGAYEQYFGPGTRLTVT.

The CDR3 DNA is TGCGCCAGCAGCCAACTGATTTGGGACACTGAAGCTTTCTTT. Translated, it gives CASSQLIWDTEAFF. The V and J genes are TRBV4-3 and TRBJ1-1, with D unclear. Germline CDR1 is LGHNA and CDR2 is YSLEER. V gave up 2 bases and J gave up 3 bases, with 10 bases separating them. This CDR3 has 14 amino acids.

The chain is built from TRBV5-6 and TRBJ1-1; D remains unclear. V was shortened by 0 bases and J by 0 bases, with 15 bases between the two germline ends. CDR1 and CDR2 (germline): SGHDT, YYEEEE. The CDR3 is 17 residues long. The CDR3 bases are TGTGCCAGCAGCTTGGAGTATTGGGCCCCTATGAACACTGAAGCTTTCTTT. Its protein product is CASSLEYWAPMNTEAFF. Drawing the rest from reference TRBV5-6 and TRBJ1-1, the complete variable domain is DAGVTQSPTHLIKTRGQQVTLRCSPKSGHDTVSWYQQALGQGPQFIFQYYEEEERQRGNFPDRFSGHQFPNYSSELNVNALLLGDSALYLCASSLEYWAPMNTEAFFGQGTRLTVV.

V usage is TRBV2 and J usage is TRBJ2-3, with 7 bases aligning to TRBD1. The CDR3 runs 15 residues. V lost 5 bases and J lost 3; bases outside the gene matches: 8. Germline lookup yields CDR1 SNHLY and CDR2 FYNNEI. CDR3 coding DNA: TGTGCCAGCAGTAAAAGGGGGCTGGGAACAGATACGCAGTATTTT. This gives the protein CASSKRGLGTDTQYF.

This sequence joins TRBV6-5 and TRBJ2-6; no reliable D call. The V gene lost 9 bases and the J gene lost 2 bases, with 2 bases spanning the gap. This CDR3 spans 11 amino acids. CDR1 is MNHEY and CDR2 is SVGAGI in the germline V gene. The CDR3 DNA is TGTGCCAGTGCTGGGGCCAACGTCCTGACTTTC. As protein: CASAGANVLTF.

Here the CDR3 reads CTSSQDLPGQGARTGELFF. The CDR3 coding sequence is TGCACCAGCAGCCAAGATCTACCGGGACAGGGGGCGCGGACCGGGGAGCTGTTTTTT. The gene calls are TRBV1 and TRBJ2-2; the table's D call of TRBD1 was not tested on the DNA. TRBV1 counts as a pseudogene. CDR3 size: 19 residues.

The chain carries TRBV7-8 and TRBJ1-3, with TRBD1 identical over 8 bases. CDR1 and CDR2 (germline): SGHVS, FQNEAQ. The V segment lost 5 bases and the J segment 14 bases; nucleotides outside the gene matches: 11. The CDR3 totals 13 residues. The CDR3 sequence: CASSEDRVEALYF. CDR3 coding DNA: TGTGCCAGCAGCGAGGACAGGGTTGAGGCTTTATATTTT.

The CDR3 protein is CASRSREGNQPQHF. For the CDR3, the DNA is TGTGCCAGCAGATCCAGGGAGGGCAATCAGCCCCAGCATTTT. This rearrangement joins TRBV7-8 to TRBJ1-5; D perhaps matches TRBD1 (5 bases). There are 14 residues in the CDR3. Deletions cut 6 bases from V and 2 bases from J, with 11 bases between. Germline assignment: CDR1 SGHVS and CDR2 FQNEAQ. Filled out from reference TRBV7-8 and TRBJ1-5, the complete variable domain reads GAGVSQSPRYKVAKRGQDVALRCDPISGHVSLFWYQQALGQGPEFLTYFQNEAQLDKSGLPSDRFFAERPEGSVSTLKIQRTQQEDSAVYLCASRSREGNQPQHFGDGTRLSIL.

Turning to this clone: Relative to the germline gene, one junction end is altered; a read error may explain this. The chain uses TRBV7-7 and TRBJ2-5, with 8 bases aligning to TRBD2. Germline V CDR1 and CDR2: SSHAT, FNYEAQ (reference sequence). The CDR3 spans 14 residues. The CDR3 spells CASSSGGPQETQYF. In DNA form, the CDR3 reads TGTGCTAGCAGTTCGGGGGGGCCCCAAGAGACCCAGTACTTC.

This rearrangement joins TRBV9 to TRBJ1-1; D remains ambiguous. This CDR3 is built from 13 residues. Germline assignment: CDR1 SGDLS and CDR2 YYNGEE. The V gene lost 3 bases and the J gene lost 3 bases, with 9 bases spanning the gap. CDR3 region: CASSASVDTEAFF. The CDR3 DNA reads TGTGCCAGCAGCGCAAGTGTGGACACTGAAGCTTTCTTT.

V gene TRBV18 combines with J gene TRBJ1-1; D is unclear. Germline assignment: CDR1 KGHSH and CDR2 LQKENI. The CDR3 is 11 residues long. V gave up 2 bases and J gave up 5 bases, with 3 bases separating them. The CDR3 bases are TGTGCCAGCTCACCAGGGACTGAAGCTTTCTTT. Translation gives CASSPGTEAFF.

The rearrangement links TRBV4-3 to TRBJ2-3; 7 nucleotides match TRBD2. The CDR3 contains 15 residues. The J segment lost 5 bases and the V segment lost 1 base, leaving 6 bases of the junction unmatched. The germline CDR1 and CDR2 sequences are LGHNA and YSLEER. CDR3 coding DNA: TGCGCCAGCAGCCAAGGACCCGGGGAGGGAGATACGCAGTATTTT. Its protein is CASSQGPGEGDTQYF.

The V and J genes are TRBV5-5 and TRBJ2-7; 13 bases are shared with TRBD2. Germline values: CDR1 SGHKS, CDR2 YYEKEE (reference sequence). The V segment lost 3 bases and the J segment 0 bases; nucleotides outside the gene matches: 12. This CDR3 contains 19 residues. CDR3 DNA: TGTGCCAGCAGCTACTCTCCGGGACTAGCGGGGCGCTACTCCTACGAGCAGTACTTC. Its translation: CASSYSPGLAGRYSYEQYF.